This TCR beta chain originates from a study of T-cell reconstitution after alpha-beta-depleted transplantation in children. CDR1 and CDR2 (germline): SGHTA, FQGNSA. Trimming left V 1 base short and J 2 bases short, with 14 bases between. The CDR3 has 16 amino acids. Unique molecular identifiers were incorporated when the TCRbeta library was constructed. TCRdb reprocessed the PCR reads via MiXCR and lists one record per CDR3 protein. The sample records 200,000 to 250,000 distinct CDR3 sequences, less than 9% being singletons. At least ten counts were recorded for this clonotype. The rearrangement links TRBV7-2 to TRBJ1-2; D is ambiguous. The source of this sequence is a male patient between 10 and 17 years old who had a stem cell transplant for acute lymphoblastic leukemia, so the T cells may come from the graft donor. The sample consisted of PBMCs, mostly from graft donor cells, taken 180 days after TCRalphabeta/CD19-depleted stem cell transplant. CDR3 residues: CASSLVMWTQNYGYTF. The CDR3 DNA sequence: TGTGCCAGCAGCTTAGTAATGTGGACGCAGAACTATGGCTACACCTTC.